The present entry profiles one T cell receptor beta chain with its context. CDR1 and CDR2 from the germline V gene are SGHRS and YFSETQ. CDR3 length: 14 residues. Trimming took 4 bases from V and 8 from J, leaving 16 bases between them. These data are taken from a study of blood T cell repertoires in COVID-19. Study context: COVID-19 samples, acute and convalescent, were from the United States, Italy and Spain. Sources were T cells, B-cell-depleted T cells, or PBMCs; the material itself was cDNA or gDNA.

Per the study methods: Estimation of nucleated cell counts relied on the amplification of reference gene primers. Using immunoSEQ multiplex PCR, the repertoire was profiled, and TCRdb retains in-frame clones only, with some absent. V and J calls and clone size follow that table, whereas D and trimming were derived from the DNA. The table shows about 240,000 clones, with 82% occurring only once. V is TRBV5-1 and J is TRBJ2-1; D might be TRBD2 (6 bases). Sample: peripheral blood. The receptor's source is a woman in her seventies with acute or convalescent COVID-19. The CDR3 here is CASSPGLPPDEQFF. CDR3 nucleotides: TGCGCCAGCAGCCCGGGACTCCCCCCCGATGAGCAGTTCTTC.